This T cell receptor (beta chain) was documented in a study of blood T cell repertoires in COVID-19. Trimming stripped 1 base from V and 7 bases from J, with 16 bases between. This CDR3 contains 15 residues. The V gene's germline CDR1 is MNHEY and CDR2 SMNVEV (reference sequence). Some clones are missing from TCRdb's copy, which holds only in-frame ones; the method was immunoSEQ multiplex PCR. The data hold some 290,000 clones, with 90% observed a single time. The sequence came from a woman aged 40 to 49 with COVID-19, enrolled during active disease. The rearrangement joins TRBV27 to TRBJ1-2, with TRBD1 as a possible D gene (5 bases). The source material was peripheral blood. CDR3 region: CASSLYGGVTFGYTF. As DNA, the CDR3 is TGTGCCAGCAGTTTATACGGGGGGGTGACGTTTGGCTACACCTTC.